These 10 T cell receptor beta chains share one sample of origin, sequenced in a study of Graves' ophthalmopathy and Graves' hyperthyroidism. Amplification of the TCR beta CDR3 regions used RNA transcripts (as template). After a first-round RT-PCR with HTBI primers, a second-round multiplex PCR was run. TCRdb re-called the multiplex PCR reads through MiXCR, storing one row per CDR3 protein. The profile covers more than 300,000 distinct CDR3 sequences, with about 18% appearing a single time and roughly 2.3% taken by the ten largest. The material sequenced was peripheral blood. These receptors were obtained from an adult woman with stable Graves' hyperthyroidism.

This clonotype has a count of ten or more. The chain is built from TRBV20-1 and TRBJ2-3, with 12 bases matching TRBD2. CDR3 length: 18 amino acids. Germline assignment: CDR1 DFQATT and CDR2 SNEGSKA (reference sequence). V lost 3 bases to trimming and J lost 6 bases; unmatched junction nucleotides: 16. For the CDR3, the DNA is TGCAGTGCTAGGAACCTAGCGGGAGGGTTTATCCCCACGGATACGCAGTATTTT. It yields the protein CSARNLAGGFIPTDTQYF.

The J gene is TRBJ2-7, the V gene TRBV6-1; 11 nucleotides agree with TRBD1. Trimming cost V 7 bases and J 5 bases; bases outside gene matches: 10. CDR3 length: 15 residues. Germline-derived CDR1 and CDR2 are MNHNS and SASEGT. CDR3 amino acids: CASTETGTGGDEQYF. In DNA form, the CDR3 reads TGTGCCAGCACTGAGACCGGGACAGGGGGAGACGAGCAGTACTTC.

This clonotype was detected ten times or more. This chain joins TRBV12-3 or TRBV12-4 and TRBJ2-5; 7 nucleotides line up with TRBD2. The CDR3 contains 12 residues. The J segment lost 5 bases and the V segment lost 6 bases, leaving 3 bases of the junction unmatched. The CDR3 here is CASRQGGETQYF. CDR3 DNA: TGTGCCAGCAGGCAGGGAGGGGAGACCCAGTACTTC.

This clonotype was recorded at least ten times. The CDR3 nucleotides read TGTGCCAGCAGCTTAGCGTGGGACACAGGCGAGCAGTACTTC. Protein sequence: CASSLAWDTGEQYF. The gene calls are TRBV7-2 and TRBJ2-7, with a tentative D call TRBD1 (6 bases). There are 14 residues in the CDR3. Germline loops: CDR1 SGHTA, CDR2 FQGNSA. Trimming took 0 bases from V and 6 from J, leaving 12 bases between them.

This clonotype was seen many times. The J gene is TRBJ2-5, the V gene TRBV11-2, with D unresolved. The V gene's germline CDR1 is SGHAT and CDR2 FQNNGV. V lost 5 bases and J lost 4, with 11 bases in between. The CDR3 runs to 13 residues. CDR3 protein: CASSQNIGETQYF. CDR3 coding DNA: TGTGCCAGCAGCCAGAATATCGGAGAGACCCAGTACTTC. Full variable domain (missing parts from reference TRBV11-2 and TRBJ2-5): EAGVAQSPRYKIIEKRQSVAFWCNPISGHATLYWYQQILGQGPKLLIQFQNNGVVDDSQLPKDRFSAERLKGVDSTLKIQPAKLEDSAVYLCASSQNIGETQYFGPGTRLLVL.

The V and J genes are TRBV6-1 and TRBJ2-7; 13 bases are shared with TRBD2. Germline lookup yields CDR1 MNHNS and CDR2 SASEGT. CDR3 length equals 14 residues. The J segment lost 6 bases and the V segment lost 4 bases, leaving 3 bases of the junction unmatched. The CDR3 loop is CASSVGLAGAEQYF. The CDR3 nucleotides read TGTGCCAGCAGTGTCGGACTAGCGGGAGCCGAGCAGTACTTC.

There are many counts of this clonotype. The gene calls are TRBV6-4 and TRBJ2-2; 12 positions agree with TRBD2. The CDR3 consists of 15 residues. Losses at the gene ends were 5 bases for V and 5 bases for J; bases not matched to a gene: 3. CDR1 MRHNA and CDR2 SNTAGT come from the germline V gene. The CDR3 loop is CASSSGTSGTGELFF. The CDR3 DNA follows: TGTGCCAGCAGTTCCGGGACTAGCGGGACCGGGGAGCTGTTTTTT.

Many counts were recorded for this clonotype. The chain links TRBV6-2 or TRBV6-3 to TRBJ2-4; possible D gene TRBD2, 6 bases. Trimming stripped 0 bases from V and 6 bases from J, with 21 bases between. The CDR3 has 18 amino acids. Germline CDR1 MNHEY, CDR2 SVGEGT. The CDR3 DNA sequence: TGTGCCAGCAGTTACTCTAGGAGGGCTCCTGGTGATCGAAACATTCAGTACTTC. Protein sequence: CASSYSRRAPGDRNIQYF.

This clonotype was seen ten or more times. The chain is built from TRBV20-1 and TRBJ1-1; 8 nucleotides line up with TRBD1. J was trimmed by 4 bases and V by 3 bases; bases with no gene match: 4. There are 13 residues in the CDR3. The germline V gene has CDR1 DFQATT and CDR2 SNEGSKA (reference sequence). CDR3 DNA: TGCAGTGCTAGGCACAGGGGGTCCACTGAAGCTTTCTTT. Its protein is CSARHRGSTEAFF.

This clonotype was seen at least ten times. The rearrangement joins TRBV10-3 to TRBJ2-7; 8 bases fit TRBD1. CDR3 size: 14 residues. V dropped 5 bases and J dropped 7; count of bases not matched to a gene: 10. The germline V gene has CDR1 ENHRY and CDR2 SYGVKD. The CDR3 here is CAISSTTGAEEQYF. The CDR3 DNA reads as TGTGCCATCAGTTCAACGACAGGGGCAGAGGAGCAGTACTTC.